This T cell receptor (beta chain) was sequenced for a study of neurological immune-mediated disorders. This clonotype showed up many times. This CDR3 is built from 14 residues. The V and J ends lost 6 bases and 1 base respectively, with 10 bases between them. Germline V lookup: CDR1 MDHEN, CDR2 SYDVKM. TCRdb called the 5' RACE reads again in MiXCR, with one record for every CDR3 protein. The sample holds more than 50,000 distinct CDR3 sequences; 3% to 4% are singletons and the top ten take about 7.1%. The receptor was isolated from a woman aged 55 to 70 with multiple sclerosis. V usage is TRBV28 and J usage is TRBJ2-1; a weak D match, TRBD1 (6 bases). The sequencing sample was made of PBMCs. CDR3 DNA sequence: TGTGCCAGCAGGGTCAGGGGTTCCTACAATGAGCAGTTCTTC. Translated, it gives CASRVRGSYNEQFF.